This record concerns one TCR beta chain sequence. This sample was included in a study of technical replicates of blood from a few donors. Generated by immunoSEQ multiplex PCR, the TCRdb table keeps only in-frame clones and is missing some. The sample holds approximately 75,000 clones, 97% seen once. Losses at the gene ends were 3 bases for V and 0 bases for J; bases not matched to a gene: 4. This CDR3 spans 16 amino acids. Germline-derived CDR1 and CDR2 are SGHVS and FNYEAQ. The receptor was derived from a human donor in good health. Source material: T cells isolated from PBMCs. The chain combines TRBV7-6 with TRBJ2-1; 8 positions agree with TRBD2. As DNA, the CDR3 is TGTGCCAGCAGCTTCCTAGCGGGTAGCTCCTACAATGAGCAGTTCTTC. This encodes CASSFLAGSSYNEQFF.